A selection of T cell receptor beta chains follows, all from one sample in a study of cytomegalovirus exposure and HLA in healthy donors. The method was immunoSEQ multiplex PCR; TCRdb's version includes in-frame clones alone and lacks a portion of them. Of 99,000 or so clones listed, around 9.1% are singletons. The sequenced material came from PBMCs. The origin of the receptors is a man between 40 and 49 years old in good health and CMV-seropositive. Each CDR3 is given with its conserved first and last residue. The D gene is left open where the match is weak. A clone size is listed for some rows: how often the clone was seen (once, few, many), or a class if it is expanded.

>-|-|TRBV6-4|TRBJ2-6
CASSADSGANVLTF
TGTGCCAGCAGTGCAGACTCTGGGGCCAACGTCCTGACTTTC
>few|-|TRBV6-1|TRBJ2-7
CASSAGRPYEQYF
TGTGCCAGCAGTGCAGGGCGGCCCTACGAGCAGTACTTC
>-|TRBD1|TRBV7-9|TRBJ1-5
CASSKARPGGRLEPQHF
TGTGCCAGCAGTAAAGCAAGGCCAGGGGGCCGCCTCGAGCCCCAGCATTTT
>-|TRBD1|TRBV2|TRBJ1-5
CASEDRGVGQPQHF
TGTGCCAGTGAGGACAGGGGGGTGGGTCAGCCCCAGCATTTT
>-|-|TRBV4-3|TRBJ2-2
CASSQDWRSTGELFF
TGCGCCAGCAGCCAAGATTGGAGGAGCACCGGGGAGCTGTTTTTT
>few|-|TRBV25-1|TRBJ2-7
CASSDPDSRFYEQYF
TGTGCCAGCAGTGACCCGGACTCGAGGTTCTACGAGCAGTACTTC
>few|-|TRBV19|TRBJ2-3
CASSRYILVSTDTQYF
TGTGCCAGTAGTAGATACATACTAGTTAGCACAGATACGCAGTATTTT
>few|TRBD1|TRBV4-1|TRBJ1-2
CASSQDGGGQGSNYGYTF
TGCGCCAGCAGCCAAGATGGGGGAGGACAGGGTTCCAACTATGGCTACACCTTC
>-|TRBD2|TRBV13|TRBJ2-3
CASSLPTSGDTDTQYF
TGTGCCAGCAGCTTGCCGACTAGCGGGGATACAGATACGCAGTATTTT
>few|-|TRBV6-1|TRBJ2-7
CASSDTGEGLYEQYF
TGTGCCAGCAGCGACACGGGAGAGGGGCTCTACGAGCAGTACTTC
>few|-|TRBV9|TRBJ2-2
CASSVMSAGELFF
TGTGCCAGCAGCGTAATGTCTGCCGGGGAGCTGTTTTTT
>few|TRBD2|TRBV7-8|TRBJ2-7
CASSPRASGRTYEQYF
TGTGCCAGCAGCCCTAGGGCTAGCGGGAGAACCTACGAGCAGTACTTC
>few|TRBD1|TRBV7-8|TRBJ1-5
CARSLVNRGAGGQPQHF
TGTGCCAGAAGCTTAGTAAACAGGGGGGCTGGTGGTCAGCCCCAGCATTTT
>few|-|TRBV28|TRBJ1-1
CASSYPLRLNTEGVLTEAFF
TGTGCCAGCAGCTACCCCTTACGCCTTAACACAGAGGGGGTCCTAACTGAAGCTTTCTTT
>few|TRBD1|TRBV25-1|TRBJ2-5
CASSWGRDRGLETQYF
TGTGCCAGCAGTTGGGGGAGGGACAGGGGGCTAGAGACCCAGTACTTC
>few|TRBD2|TRBV5-4|TRBJ2-3
CALGRDDTQYF
TGTGCCTTGGGGAGGGATGATACGCAGTATTTT
>-|-|TRBV4-1|TRBJ2-3
CASRRTVPTNMDTQYF
TGCGCCTCTAGAAGGACAGTCCCGACCAACATGGATACGCAGTATTTT
>-|-|TRBV6-5|TRBJ1-5
CASSQARGPQHF
TGTGCCAGCAGTCAAGCTAGAGGGCCCCAGCATTTT
>-|-|TRBV25-1|TRBJ1-1
CASQIGGLGTEAFF
TGTGCCAGCCAAATCGGGGGGCTGGGCACTGAAGCTTTCTTT
>-|-|TRBV19|TRBJ1-1
CASKYWGGMNTEAFF
TGTGCCAGCAAATACTGGGGGGGGATGAACACTGAAGCTTTCTTT
>-|TRBD1|TRBV19|TRBJ2-4
CASSPLTGLGKNIQYF
TGTGCCAGTAGTCCCCTGACAGGGTTAGGCAAAAACATTCAGTACTTC
>-|-|TRBV10-3|TRBJ1-6
CAIRGQLNSPLHF
TGTGCCATCAGAGGACAGCTTAATTCACCCCTCCACTTT
>-|TRBD1|TRBV6-1|TRBJ2-7
CASNLDRGFDYEQYF
TGTGCCAGCAACTTGGACAGGGGGTTTGACTACGAGCAGTACTTC
>-|-|TRBV21-1|TRBJ1-5
CASLTGPAQPQHF
TGTGCCAGCTTGACGGGTCCGGCTCAGCCCCAGCATTTT
>-|-|TRBV29-1|TRBJ2-1
CSVEGPRDNEQFF
TGCAGCGTTGAGGGCCCGAGAGACAATGAGCAGTTCTTC
>few|-|TRBV27|TRBJ1-5
CASSFEGSQPQHF
TGTGCCAGCAGTTTCGAAGGGAGCCAGCCCCAGCATTTT
>few|TRBD2|TRBV25-1|TRBJ2-7
CASSETSAVSYEQYF
TGTGCCAGCAGCGAGACTAGCGCTGTCTCCTACGAGCAGTACTTC
>-|TRBD2|TRBV4-1|TRBJ2-1
CASRKSGSGYNEQFF
TGCGCCAGCAGGAAAAGCGGGAGTGGTTACAATGAGCAGTTCTTC
>few|TRBD1|TRBV5-1|TRBJ1-4
CASSLQDRGPSGNEKLFF
TGCGCCAGCAGCCTGCAGGACAGGGGACCATCGGGAAATGAAAAACTGTTTTTT
>few|-|TRBV13|TRBJ1-4
CASSSRQEDNEKLFF
TGTGCCAGCAGCTCTCGACAGGAGGACAATGAAAAACTGTTTTTT
>-|TRBD2|TRBV10-2|TRBJ2-7
CASSDLGLDRGEQYF
TGCGCCAGCAGTGACCTGGGACTAGATCGGGGCGAGCAGTACTTC
>-|-|TRBV11-1|TRBJ2-3
CASSLGSRGTDTQYF
TGTGCCAGCAGCTTGGGTTCCAGGGGCACAGATACGCAGTATTTT
>-|-|TRBV28|TRBJ2-7
CASGSEQYF
TGTGCCAGCGGGAGCGAGCAGTACTTC
>few|-|TRBV5-5|TRBJ2-5
CASSLITPGQETQYF
TGTGCCAGCAGCCTAATAACACCCGGGCAAGAGACCCAGTACTTC
>few|TRBD2|TRBV11-2|TRBJ2-7
CASSPGGYEQYF
TGTGCCAGCAGCCCGGGAGGGTACGAGCAGTACTTC
>few|TRBD2|TRBV5-6|TRBJ2-1
CASSLGLAGGLRNEQFF
TGTGCCAGCAGCTTGGGACTAGCGGGAGGGCTACGGAATGAGCAGTTCTTC
>once|-|TRBV4-2|TRBJ1-4
CASSQDRAGTNEKLFF
TGTGCCAGCAGCCAAGATCGAGCGGGAACTAATGAAAAACTGTTTTTT
>few|-|TRBV11-3|TRBJ2-7
CASSSGTITEQYF
TGTGCCAGCAGCTCAGGGACAATCACCGAGCAGTACTTC
>few|TRBD2|TRBV18|TRBJ2-7
CASSPFSGTSVYEQYF
TGTGCCAGCTCACCCTTCTCCGGGACTAGCGTATACGAGCAGTACTTC
>-|TRBD2|TRBV10-3|TRBJ2-7
CAISESSAGASCEQYF
TGTGCCATCAGTGAGTCCTCCGCGGGAGCCTCTTGCGAGCAGTACTTC
>-|-|TRBV10-3|TRBJ2-4
CAISEVADLAKNIQYF
TGTGCCATCAGTGAGGTAGCGGATCTAGCCAAAAACATTCAGTACTTC
>few|-|TRBV6-1|TRBJ1-5
CASSPHGGNQPQHF
TGTGCCAGCAGTCCCCATGGGGGGAACCAGCCCCAGCATTTT
>-|TRBD2|TRBV5-1|TRBJ2-1
CASSLDSGNNEQFF
TGCGCCAGCAGCTTGGATAGCGGGAACAATGAGCAGTTCTTC
>-|TRBD1|TRBV9|TRBJ2-6
CASSPRTGLGANVLTF
TGTGCCAGCAGCCCCAGGACAGGGCTTGGGGCCAACGTCCTGACTTTC
>-|TRBD1|TRBV5-8|TRBJ1-2
CASRDRDRAFFYTF
TGTGCCAGCAGAGACCGGGACAGGGCCTTTTTCTACACCTTC
>few|TRBD1|TRBV6-5|TRBJ1-2
CASSYTGAGGYTF
TGTGCCAGCAGTTACACAGGGGCCGGGGGCTACACCTTC
>few|TRBD2|TRBV5-4|TRBJ2-5
CASSWTSGQETQYF
TGTGCCAGCAGCTGGACTAGCGGCCAAGAGACCCAGTACTTC
>-|TRBD1|TRBV5-1|TRBJ2-5
CASSPPDRGETQYF
TGCGCCAGCAGCCCCCCGGACAGGGGGGAGACCCAGTACTTC
>-|TRBD1|TRBV4-2|TRBJ2-2
CASSQFQGAEANTGELFF
TGTGCCAGCAGCCAATTTCAGGGGGCGGAAGCGAACACCGGGGAGCTGTTTTTT
>few|-|TRBV29-1|TRBJ2-2
CSVNLDTGELFF
TGCAGCGTGAACTTGGACACCGGGGAGCTGTTTTTT
>few|-|TRBV7-9|TRBJ2-5
CASTRDYQETQYF
TGTGCCAGCACCCGAGACTATCAAGAGACCCAGTACTTC
>few|TRBD2|TRBV20-1|TRBJ2-4
CSAKREDIQYF
TGCAGTGCTAAGCGGGAGGACATTCAGTACTTC
>few|-|TRBV5-1|TRBJ2-1
CASRQENSYNEQFF
TGCGCCAGCAGACAGGAAAACTCCTACAATGAGCAGTTCTTC
>few|TRBD2|TRBV28|TRBJ2-6
CASGRGSGANVLTF
TGTGCCAGCGGGAGGGGATCCGGGGCCAACGTCCTGACTTTC
>few|-|TRBV5-1|TRBJ2-6
CASSLGDTFSGANVLTF
TGCGCCAGCAGCTTGGGGGACACATTCTCTGGGGCCAACGTCCTGACTTTC